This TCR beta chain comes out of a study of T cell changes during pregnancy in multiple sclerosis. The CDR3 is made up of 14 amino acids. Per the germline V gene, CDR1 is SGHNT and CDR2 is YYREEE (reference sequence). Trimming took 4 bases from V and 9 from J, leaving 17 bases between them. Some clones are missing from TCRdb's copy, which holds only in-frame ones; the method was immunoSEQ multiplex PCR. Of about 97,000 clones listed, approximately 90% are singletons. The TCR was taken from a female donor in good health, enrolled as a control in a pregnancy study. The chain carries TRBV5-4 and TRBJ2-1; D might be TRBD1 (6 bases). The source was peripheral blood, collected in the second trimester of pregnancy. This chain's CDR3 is CASSPRGRGTEQFF. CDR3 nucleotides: TGTGCCAGCAGCCCGCGTGGCAGGGGCACTGAGCAGTTCTTC.